A selection of T cell receptor beta chains follows, all from one sample in a study of T cells in Graves' hyperthyroidism and ophthalmopathy. TCRdb re-analysed the multiplex PCR reads in MiXCR, keeping a single row per CDR3 protein. Here the sample spans 450,000 to 600,000 distinct CDR3 sequences, about 20% being singletons. Source material: blood. The receptors were sampled from a man aged 35-49 years with Graves' ophthalmopathy. Both conserved end residues are part of each CDR3. D genes are given only for firm matches. A clone size is listed for some rows: how often the clone was seen (once, few, many), or a class if it is expanded.

v_call	cdr3_length	d_call	j_call	clone_size	cdr3_nt	cdr3_aa
TRBV10-3	15	TRBD1	TRBJ1-1	few	TGTGCCATCAGCCCGGGACAGGGGATGAACACTGAAGCTTTCTTT	CAISPGQGMNTEAFF
TRBV6-2/TRBV6-3	15	TRBD2	TRBJ2-7	-	TGTGCCAGCAGACATCTAGCGGGATTTTCCTACGAGCAGTACTTC	CASRHLAGFSYEQYF
TRBV5-5	14	-	TRBJ2-3	few	TGTGCCAGCAGCCCGGTCCCGGCCACAGATACGCAGTATTTT	CASSPVPATDTQYF
TRBV10-3	19	TRBD2	TRBJ2-3	many	TGTGCCATCAGTGACCCACTAGCGGGGGACTCACGGGGCACAGATACGCAGTATTTT	CAISDPLAGDSRGTDTQYF
TRBV12-3/TRBV12-4	13	TRBD1	TRBJ1-2	many	TGTGCCAGCAGGGACAGGGGTTTAGGGGGCTACACCTTC	CASRDRGLGGYTF
TRBV28	14	-	TRBJ2-4	-	TGTGCCAGCAGCCTAGACAGACTTAAAAACATTCAGTACTTC	CASSLDRLKNIQYF
TRBV11-2	14	-	TRBJ1-1	many	TGTGCCAGCAGCCAGCTTGGAATGAACACTGAAGCTTTCTTT	CASSQLGMNTEAFF
TRBV7-9	18	TRBD2	TRBJ2-7	many	TGTGCCAGCAGCTTAGTACCGGGACTAGCGGGGCGCTCCTACGAGCAGTACTTC	CASSLVPGLAGRSYEQYF
TRBV6-6	15	-	TRBJ1-2	few	TGTGCCAGCAGTTACTCCGGGGCCGGCAACTATGGCTACACCTTC	CASSYSGAGNYGYTF
TRBV5-5	17	-	TRBJ2-2	-	TGTGCCAGCAGCTTCGGCGCTCAAGGATTGAACACCGGGGAGCTGTTTTTT	CASSFGAQGLNTGELFF
TRBV11-2	13	-	TRBJ2-1	many	TGTGCCAGCAGCTTGAGCACTTACAATGAGCAGTTCTTC	CASSLSTYNEQFF
TRBV2	15	-	TRBJ2-7	-	TGTGCCAGCTCTCGACGGGGCCCCACTCCCTACGAGCAGTACTTC	CASSRRGPTPYEQYF
TRBV10-2	17	TRBD1	TRBJ1-1	few	TGCGCCAGCAGTGAGTCCGTGACAGGGGGCGCGACCACTGAAGCTTTCTTT	CASSESVTGGATTEAFF
TRBV28	14	-	TRBJ2-3	-	TGTGCCAGCAGCAAAACAGGGCCCACAGATACGCAGTATTTT	CASSKTGPTDTQYF
TRBV27	11	-	TRBJ2-7	many	TGTGCCAGCAGTTTATGGGGAAGGCAGTACTTC	CASSLWGRQYF
TRBV3-1	14	TRBD1	TRBJ1-2	many	TGTGCCAGCAGCCGGGCCGGGACAGGGTATGGCTACACCTTC	CASSRAGTGYGYTF
TRBV12-5	14	-	TRBJ1-6	-	TGTGCTAGTGGTTTTGGTCAGGGGCTTTCACCCCTCCACTTT	CASGFGQGLSPLHF
TRBV29-1	13	-	TRBJ1-2	-	TGCAGCGTTGGTCCCCCACCCAGGGGTGGCTACACCTTC	CSVGPPPRGGYTF
TRBV19	14	-	TRBJ1-6	few	TGTGCCAGTAAGGCCCAGGCTGGCAATTCACCCCTCCACTTT	CASKAQAGNSPLHF
TRBV5-1	13	-	TRBJ1-2	few	TGCGCCAGCAGCTTCCGGGGGATCCGTGGCTACACCTTC	CASSFRGIRGYTF
TRBV2	15	TRBD1	TRBJ1-2	many	TGTGCCAGCAGTGAACTGACAGGGGGTGGTTATGGCTACACCTTC	CASSELTGGGYGYTF
TRBV5-6	12	-	TRBJ2-5	many	TGTGCCAGCAGCTTGGATGAAGAGACCCAGTACTTC	CASSLDEETQYF